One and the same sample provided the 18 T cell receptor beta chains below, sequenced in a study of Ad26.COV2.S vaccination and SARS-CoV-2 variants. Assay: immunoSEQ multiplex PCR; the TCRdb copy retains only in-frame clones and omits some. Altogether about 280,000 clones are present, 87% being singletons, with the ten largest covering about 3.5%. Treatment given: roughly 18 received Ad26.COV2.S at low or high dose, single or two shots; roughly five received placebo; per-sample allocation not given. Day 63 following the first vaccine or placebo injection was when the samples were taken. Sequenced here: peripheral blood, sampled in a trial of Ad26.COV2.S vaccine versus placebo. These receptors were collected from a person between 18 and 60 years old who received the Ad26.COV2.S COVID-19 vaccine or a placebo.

The CDR3 region is CASSLGDFLGETQYF. CDR3 DNA sequence: TGTGCCAGCAGCCTCGGGGACTTCCTTGGCGAGACCCAGTACTTC. V usage is TRBV7-2 and J usage is TRBJ2-5; possible D gene TRBD2, 6 bases. The ends were cut back, 5 bases at V and 5 bases at J, with 18 bases in the middle. The CDR3 totals 15 residues. CDR1 is SGHTA, CDR2 FQGNSA, per germline.

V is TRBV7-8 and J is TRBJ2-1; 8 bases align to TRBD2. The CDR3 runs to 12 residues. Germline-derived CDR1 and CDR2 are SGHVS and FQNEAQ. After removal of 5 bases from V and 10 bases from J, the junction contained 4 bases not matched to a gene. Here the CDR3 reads CASSLSGAEQFF. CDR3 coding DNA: TGTGCCAGCAGCCTTAGCGGGGCGGAGCAGTTCTTC.

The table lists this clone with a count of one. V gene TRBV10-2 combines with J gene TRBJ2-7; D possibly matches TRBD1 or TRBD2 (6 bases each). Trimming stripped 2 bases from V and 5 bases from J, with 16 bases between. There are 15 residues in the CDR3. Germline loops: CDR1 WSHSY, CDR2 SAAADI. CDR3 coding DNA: TGCGCCAGCAGTGAGGAGGGGGGCAAGTACCACGAGCAGTACTTC. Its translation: CASSEEGGKYHEQYF.

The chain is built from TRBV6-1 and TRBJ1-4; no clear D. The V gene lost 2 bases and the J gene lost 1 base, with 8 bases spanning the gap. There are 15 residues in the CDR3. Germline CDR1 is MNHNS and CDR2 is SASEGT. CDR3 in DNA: TGTGCCAGCAGTGAATCCCAAATAACTAATGAAAAACTGTTTTTT. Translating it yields CASSESQITNEKLFF.

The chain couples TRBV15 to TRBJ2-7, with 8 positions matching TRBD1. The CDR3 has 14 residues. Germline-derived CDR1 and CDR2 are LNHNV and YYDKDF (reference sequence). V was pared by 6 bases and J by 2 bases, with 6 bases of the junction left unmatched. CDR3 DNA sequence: TGTGCCACCAGTGCTGGACAGGGCCCCTACGAGCAGTACTTC. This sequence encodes CATSAGQGPYEQYF.

In nucleotides, the CDR3 is TGCGCCAGCAGCCAAGGTCCGGATCAAGAGACCCAGTACTTC. This encodes CASSQGPDQETQYF. The chain is built from TRBV4-1 and TRBJ2-5; D unresolved. There are 14 residues in the CDR3. Trimming cost V 1 base and J 2 bases, with 8 bases left between them. CDR1 is MGHRA and CDR2 is YSYEKL in the germline V gene.

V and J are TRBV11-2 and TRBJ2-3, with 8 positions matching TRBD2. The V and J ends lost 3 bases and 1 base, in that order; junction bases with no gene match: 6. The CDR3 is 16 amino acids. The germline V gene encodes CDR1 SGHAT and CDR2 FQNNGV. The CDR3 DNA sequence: TGTGCCAGCAGCTTCCCCCGGGGGGGTCGCACAGATACGCAGTATTTT. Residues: CASSFPRGGRTDTQYF.

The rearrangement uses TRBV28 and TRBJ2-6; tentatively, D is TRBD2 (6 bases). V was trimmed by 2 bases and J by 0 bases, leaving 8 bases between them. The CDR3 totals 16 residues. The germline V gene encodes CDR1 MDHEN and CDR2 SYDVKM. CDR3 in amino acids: CASSLGGNSGANVLTF. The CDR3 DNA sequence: TGTGCCAGCAGTTTAGGGGGGAACTCTGGGGCCAACGTCCTGACTTTC.

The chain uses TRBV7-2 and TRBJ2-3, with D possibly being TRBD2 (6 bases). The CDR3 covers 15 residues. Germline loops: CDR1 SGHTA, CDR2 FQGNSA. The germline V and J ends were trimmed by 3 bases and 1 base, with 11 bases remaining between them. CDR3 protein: CASSFTGGGTDTQYF. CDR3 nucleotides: TGTGCCAGCAGCTTTACTGGCGGGGGCACAGATACGCAGTATTTT.

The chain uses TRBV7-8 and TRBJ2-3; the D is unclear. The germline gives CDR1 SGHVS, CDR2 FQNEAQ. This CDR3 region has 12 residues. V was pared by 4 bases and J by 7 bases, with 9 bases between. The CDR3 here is CASSSRLNTQYF. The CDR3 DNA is TGTGCCAGCAGCTCGCGTTTGAATACGCAGTATTTT.

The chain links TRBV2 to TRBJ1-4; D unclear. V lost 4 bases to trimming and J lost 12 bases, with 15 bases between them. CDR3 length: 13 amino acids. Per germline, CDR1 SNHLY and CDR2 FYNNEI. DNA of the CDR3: TGTGCCAGCAGTGTTGGGAGACCTGCGGAACTGTTTTTT. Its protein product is CASSVGRPAELFF.

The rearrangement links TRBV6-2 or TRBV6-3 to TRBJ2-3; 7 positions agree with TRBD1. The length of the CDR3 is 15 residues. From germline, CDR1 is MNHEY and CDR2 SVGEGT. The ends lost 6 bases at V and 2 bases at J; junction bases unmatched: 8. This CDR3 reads CASSLQGTITDTQYF. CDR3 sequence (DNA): TGTGCCAGCAGCCTACAGGGGACGATCACAGATACGCAGTATTTT.

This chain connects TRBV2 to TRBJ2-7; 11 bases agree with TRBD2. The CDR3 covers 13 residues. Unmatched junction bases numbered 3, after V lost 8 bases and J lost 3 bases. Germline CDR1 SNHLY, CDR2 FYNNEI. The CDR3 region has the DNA TGTGCCAGCGCACTAGCGGGAGTCTACGAGCAGTACTTC. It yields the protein CASALAGVYEQYF.

The CDR3 sequence is CASSGLAGGNEQFF. CDR3 DNA sequence: TGTGCCAGCAGCGGACTAGCGGGAGGCAATGAGCAGTTCTTC. The chain employs TRBV27 and TRBJ2-1; 14 nucleotides align to TRBD2. The V gene's germline CDR1 is MNHEY and CDR2 SMNVEV (reference sequence). The CDR3 sequence is 14 residues long. V was pared by 6 bases and J by 6 bases, with 1 base of the junction left unmatched.

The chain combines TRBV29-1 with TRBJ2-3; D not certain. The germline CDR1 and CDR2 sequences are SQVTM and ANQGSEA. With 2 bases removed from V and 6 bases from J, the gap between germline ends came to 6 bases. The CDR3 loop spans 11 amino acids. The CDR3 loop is CSVEWRDTQYF. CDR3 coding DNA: TGCAGCGTTGAATGGCGGGATACGCAGTATTTT.

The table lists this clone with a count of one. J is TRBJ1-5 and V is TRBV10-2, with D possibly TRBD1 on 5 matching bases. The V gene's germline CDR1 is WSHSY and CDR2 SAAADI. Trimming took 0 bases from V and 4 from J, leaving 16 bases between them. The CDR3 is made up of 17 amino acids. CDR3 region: CASSESNYRIPNQPQHF. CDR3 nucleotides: TGCGCCAGCAGTGAGTCCAACTACAGGATACCGAATCAGCCCCAGCATTTT.

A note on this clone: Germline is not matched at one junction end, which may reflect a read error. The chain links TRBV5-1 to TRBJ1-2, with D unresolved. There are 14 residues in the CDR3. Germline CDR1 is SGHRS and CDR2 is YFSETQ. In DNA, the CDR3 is TGCGCCAGCAGCCTGGGCGTGGAGAACTCTGGCTACACCTTC. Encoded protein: CASSLGVENSGYTF. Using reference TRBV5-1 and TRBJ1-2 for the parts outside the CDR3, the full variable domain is KAGVTQTPRYLIKTRGQQVTLSCSPISGHRSVSWYQQTPGQGLQFLFEYFSETQRNKGNFPGRFSGRQFSNSRSEMNVSTLELGDSALYLCASSLGVENSGYTFGSGTRLTVV.

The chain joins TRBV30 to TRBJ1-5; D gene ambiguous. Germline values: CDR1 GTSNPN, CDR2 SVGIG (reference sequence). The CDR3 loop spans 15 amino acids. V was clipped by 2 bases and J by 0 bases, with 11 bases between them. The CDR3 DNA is TGTGCCTGGAGTCCGCTGGGGTATAGCAATCAGCCCCAGCATTTT. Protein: CAWSPLGYSNQPQHF. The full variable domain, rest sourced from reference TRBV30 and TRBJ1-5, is SQTIHQWPATLVQPVGSPLSLECTVEGTSNPNLYWYRQAAGRGLQLLFYSVGIGQISSEVPQNLSASRPQDRQFILSSKKLLLSDSGFYLCAWSPLGYSNQPQHFGDGTRLSIL.